Sequencing of this T cell receptor beta chain was carried out in a study of vaccination effects on CD4 cells after COVID-19. Study-wide results and caveats: Limitations: small convalescent group and missing early post-infection timepoints. By a late point after vaccination, infection- and vaccine-induced clones had shrunk markedly through clonal contraction.

Details on this clone: What it recognizes is unknown.

Before any sequencing was done, the ViraFEST assay used viral peptide pools to expand antigen-specific CD4+ T cells. After less than 11 days in culture, the CD4+ T cells were isolated. Every participant took two doses of the BNT162b2 or mRNA-1273 vaccine. Repertoires were generated with immunoSEQ multiplex PCR, while TCRdb's copy carries only in-frame clones and drops some. The sample shows about 59,000 clones, 75% to 85% of them seen only once. Germline loops: CDR1 DFQATT, CDR2 SNEGSKA (reference sequence). V lost 3 bases and J lost 1; bases outside the gene matches: 7. This CDR3 is built from 16 residues.

The sequencing here drew on CD4+ T cells from PBMCs cultured with HCoV-OC43 spike peptides, taken after COVID-19 vaccination. Subset noted: HCoV-OC43 spike overlapping peptide pool stimulation. This TCR came from a human donor who received a COVID-19 vaccine. The genes are TRBV20-1 and TRBJ2-7; 12 positions match TRBD1. The DNA for the CDR3 is TGCAGTGCTAGTTACGGGACAGGGGGCGCTTCCTACGAGCAGTACGTC. Translated, it gives CSASYGTGGASYEQYV.